This paragraph reports one TCR beta chain. Its antigen is not identified. The sample comes from a study of cytomegalovirus exposure and HLA in healthy donors. Profiling relied on immunoSEQ multiplex PCR, and the TCRdb table lists in-frame clones only, not all of them. Of under 140,000 clones detected, 89% appear once; the ten largest clones hold around 1.8%. With 3 bases clipped from V and 6 bases from J, the junction kept 18 bases outside the gene matches. The length of the CDR3 is 18 residues. Germline V gene data show CDR1 as MNHEY and CDR2 as SMNVEV (reference sequence). Study-wide results and limits: Cytomegalovirus association was listed for under 200 TCR beta chains. As was reported, the classifier diagnosed cytomegalovirus status with high specificity and sensitivity.

Sample: PBMCs. The chain is built from TRBV27 and TRBJ2-7, with 9 bases matching TRBD1. The clonotype was recovered from a woman aged 18-35 years in good health and CMV-seronegative. The CDR3 protein is CASSFSGTGYRDWTEQYF. In DNA form, the CDR3 reads TGTGCCAGCAGTTTTTCCGGGACAGGGTATCGAGACTGGACCGAGCAGTACTTC.